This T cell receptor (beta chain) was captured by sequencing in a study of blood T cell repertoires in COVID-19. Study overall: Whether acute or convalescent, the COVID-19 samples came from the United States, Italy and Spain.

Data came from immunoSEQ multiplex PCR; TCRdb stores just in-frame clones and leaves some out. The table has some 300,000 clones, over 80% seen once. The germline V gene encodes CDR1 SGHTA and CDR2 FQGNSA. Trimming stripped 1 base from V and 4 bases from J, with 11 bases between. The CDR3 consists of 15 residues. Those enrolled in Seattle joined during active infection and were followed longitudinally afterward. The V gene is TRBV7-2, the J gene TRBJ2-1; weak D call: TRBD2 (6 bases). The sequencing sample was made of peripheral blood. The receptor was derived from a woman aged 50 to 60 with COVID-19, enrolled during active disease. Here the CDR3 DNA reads TGTGCCAGCAGCTTAGGGGGCGGGGATTACAATGAGCAGTTCTTC. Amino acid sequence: CASSLGGGDYNEQFF. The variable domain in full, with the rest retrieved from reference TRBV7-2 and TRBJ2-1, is GAGVSQSPSNKVTEKGKDVELRCDPISGHTALYWYRQSLGQGLEFLIYFQGNSAPDKSGLPSDRFSAERTGGSVSTLTIQRTQQEDSAVYLCASSLGGGDYNEQFFGPGTRLTVL.